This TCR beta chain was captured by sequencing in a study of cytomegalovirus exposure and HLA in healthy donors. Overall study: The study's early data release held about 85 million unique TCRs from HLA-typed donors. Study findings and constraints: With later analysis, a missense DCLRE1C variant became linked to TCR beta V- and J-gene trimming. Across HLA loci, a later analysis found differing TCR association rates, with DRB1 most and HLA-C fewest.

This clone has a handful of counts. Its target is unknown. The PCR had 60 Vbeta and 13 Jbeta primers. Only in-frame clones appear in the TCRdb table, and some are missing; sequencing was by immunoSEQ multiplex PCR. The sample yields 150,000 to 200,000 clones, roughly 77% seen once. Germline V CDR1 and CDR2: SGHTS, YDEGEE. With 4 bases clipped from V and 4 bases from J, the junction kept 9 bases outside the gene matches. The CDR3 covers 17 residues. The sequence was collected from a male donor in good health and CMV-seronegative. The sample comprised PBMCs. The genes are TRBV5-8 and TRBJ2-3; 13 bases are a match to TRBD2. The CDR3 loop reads CASSRHPGLAGPDTQYF. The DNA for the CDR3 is TGTGCCAGCAGCCGTCACCCGGGACTAGCGGGGCCAGATACGCAGTATTTT.